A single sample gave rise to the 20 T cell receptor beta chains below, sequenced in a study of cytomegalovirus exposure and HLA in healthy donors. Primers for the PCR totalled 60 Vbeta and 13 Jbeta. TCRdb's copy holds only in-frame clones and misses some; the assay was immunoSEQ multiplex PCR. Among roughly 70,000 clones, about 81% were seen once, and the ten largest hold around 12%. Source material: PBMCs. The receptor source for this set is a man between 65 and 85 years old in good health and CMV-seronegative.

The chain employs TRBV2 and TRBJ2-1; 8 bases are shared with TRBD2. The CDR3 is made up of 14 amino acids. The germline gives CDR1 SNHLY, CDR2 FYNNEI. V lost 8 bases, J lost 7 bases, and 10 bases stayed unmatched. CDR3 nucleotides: TGTGCCAGCCGCACAGTAGCGGGAAGGAATGAGCAGTTCTTC. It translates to CASRTVAGRNEQFF.

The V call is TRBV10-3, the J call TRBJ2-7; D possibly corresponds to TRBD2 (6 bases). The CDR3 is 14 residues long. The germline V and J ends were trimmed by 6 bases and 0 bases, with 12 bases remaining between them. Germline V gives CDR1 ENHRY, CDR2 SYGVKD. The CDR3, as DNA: TGTGCCATCAGCAGAGCGGGTCTCTCCTACGAGCAGTACTTC. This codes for CAISRAGLSYEQYF.

The CDR3 is CASSQGAIQETQYF. DNA for the CDR3: TGCGCCAGCAGCCAAGGGGCGATCCAAGAGACCCAGTACTTC. J is TRBJ2-5 and V is TRBV4-1; D ambiguous. CDR1 and CDR2 from the germline V gene are MGHRA and YSYEKL. The CDR3 covers 14 residues. Between the trimmed V and J ends, which lost 1 base and 1 base, there was a span of 7 bases.

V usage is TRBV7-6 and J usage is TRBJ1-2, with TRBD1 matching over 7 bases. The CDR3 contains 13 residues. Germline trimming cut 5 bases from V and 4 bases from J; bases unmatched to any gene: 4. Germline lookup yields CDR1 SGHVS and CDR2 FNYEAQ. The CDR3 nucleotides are TGTGCCAGCAGCCCGGGGACAGCCTATGGCTACACCTTC. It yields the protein CASSPGTAYGYTF.

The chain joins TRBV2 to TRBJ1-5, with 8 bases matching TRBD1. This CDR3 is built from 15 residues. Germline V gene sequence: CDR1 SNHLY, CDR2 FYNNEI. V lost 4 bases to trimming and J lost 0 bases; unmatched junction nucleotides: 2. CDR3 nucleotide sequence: TGTGCCAGCAGTGGACAGGGGAATAGCAATCAGCCCCAGCATTTT. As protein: CASSGQGNSNQPQHF.

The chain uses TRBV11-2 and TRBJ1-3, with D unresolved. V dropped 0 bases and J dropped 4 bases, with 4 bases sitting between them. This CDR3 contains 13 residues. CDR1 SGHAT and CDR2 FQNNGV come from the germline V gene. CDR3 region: CASSLEAGNTIYF. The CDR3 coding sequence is TGTGCCAGCAGCTTAGAAGCAGGAAACACCATATATTTT.

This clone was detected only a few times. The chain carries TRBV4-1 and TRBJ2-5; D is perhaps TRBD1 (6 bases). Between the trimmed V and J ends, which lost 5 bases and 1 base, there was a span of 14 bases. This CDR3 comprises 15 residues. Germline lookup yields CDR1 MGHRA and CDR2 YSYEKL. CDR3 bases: TGCGCCAGCAGCAAGACACGGGACACCCAAGAGACCCAGTACTTC. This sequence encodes CASSKTRDTQETQYF.

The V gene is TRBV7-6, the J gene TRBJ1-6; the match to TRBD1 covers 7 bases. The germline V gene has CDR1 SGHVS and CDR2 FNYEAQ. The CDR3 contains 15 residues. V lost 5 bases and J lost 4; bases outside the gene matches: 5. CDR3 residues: CASSPLGQYNSPLHF. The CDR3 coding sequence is TGTGCCAGCAGCCCCTTGGGACAGTATAATTCACCCCTCCACTTT.

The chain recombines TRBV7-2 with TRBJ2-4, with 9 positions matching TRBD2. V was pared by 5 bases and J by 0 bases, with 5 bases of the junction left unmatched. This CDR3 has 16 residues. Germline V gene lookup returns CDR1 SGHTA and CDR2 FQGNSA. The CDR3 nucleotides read TGTGCCAGCAGCCCGACTAGCGGCTTAGCCAAAAACATTCAGTACTTC. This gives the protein CASSPTSGLAKNIQYF.

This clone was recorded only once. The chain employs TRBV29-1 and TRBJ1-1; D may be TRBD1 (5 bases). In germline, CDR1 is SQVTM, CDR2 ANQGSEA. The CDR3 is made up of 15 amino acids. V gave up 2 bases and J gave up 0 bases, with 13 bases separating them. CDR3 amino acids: CSVERRGDLNTEAFF. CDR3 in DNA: TGCAGCGTTGAACGACGGGGGGATTTGAACACTGAAGCTTTCTTT.

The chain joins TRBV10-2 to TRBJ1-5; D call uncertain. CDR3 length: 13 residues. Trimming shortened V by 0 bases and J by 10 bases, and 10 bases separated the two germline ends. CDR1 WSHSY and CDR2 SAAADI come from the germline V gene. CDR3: CASSESRGSPQHF. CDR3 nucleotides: TGCGCCAGCAGTGAGTCCCGAGGTTCTCCCCAGCATTTT.

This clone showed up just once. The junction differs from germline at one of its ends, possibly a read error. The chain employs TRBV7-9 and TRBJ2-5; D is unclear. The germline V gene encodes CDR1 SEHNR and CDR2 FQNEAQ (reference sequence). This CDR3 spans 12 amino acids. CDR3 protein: CSSSPSGETQYF. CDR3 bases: TGTTCCAGCAGCCCGTCCGGAGAGACCCAGTACTTC.

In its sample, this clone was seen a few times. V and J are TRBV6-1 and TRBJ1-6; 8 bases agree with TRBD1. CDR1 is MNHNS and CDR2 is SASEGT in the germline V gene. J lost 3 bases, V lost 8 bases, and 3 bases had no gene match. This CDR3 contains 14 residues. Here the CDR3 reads CASGTGGYNSPLHF. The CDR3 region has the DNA TGTGCCAGCGGGACAGGCGGCTATAATTCACCCCTCCACTTT.

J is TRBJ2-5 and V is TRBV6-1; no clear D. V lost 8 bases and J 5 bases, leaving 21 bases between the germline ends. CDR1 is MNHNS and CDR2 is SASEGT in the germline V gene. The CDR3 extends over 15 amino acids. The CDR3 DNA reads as TGTGCCAGCCCTAATCGTGAGGAAGTCGGGGAGACCCAGTACTTC. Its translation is CASPNREEVGETQYF.

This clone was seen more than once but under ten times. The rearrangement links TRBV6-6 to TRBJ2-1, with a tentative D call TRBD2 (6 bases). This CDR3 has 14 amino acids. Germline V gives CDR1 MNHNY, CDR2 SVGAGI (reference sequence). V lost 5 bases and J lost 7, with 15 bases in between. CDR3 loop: CASSTSSDPNEQFF. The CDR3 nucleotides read TGTGCCAGCAGTACTAGCAGCGATCCGAATGAGCAGTTCTTC.

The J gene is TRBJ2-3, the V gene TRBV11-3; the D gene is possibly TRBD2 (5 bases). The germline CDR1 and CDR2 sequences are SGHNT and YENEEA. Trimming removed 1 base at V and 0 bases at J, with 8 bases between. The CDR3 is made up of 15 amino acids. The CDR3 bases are TGTGCCAGCAGCTTAGGTCGCGGGAGCACAGATACGCAGTATTTT. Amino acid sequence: CASSLGRGSTDTQYF.

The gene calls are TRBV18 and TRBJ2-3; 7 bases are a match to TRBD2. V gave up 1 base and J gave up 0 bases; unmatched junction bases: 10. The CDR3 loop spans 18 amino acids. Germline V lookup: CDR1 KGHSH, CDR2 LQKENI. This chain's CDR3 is CASSPQKLAPSSTDTQYF. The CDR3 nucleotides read TGTGCCAGCTCACCACAAAAACTAGCGCCTTCTAGCACAGATACGCAGTATTTT.

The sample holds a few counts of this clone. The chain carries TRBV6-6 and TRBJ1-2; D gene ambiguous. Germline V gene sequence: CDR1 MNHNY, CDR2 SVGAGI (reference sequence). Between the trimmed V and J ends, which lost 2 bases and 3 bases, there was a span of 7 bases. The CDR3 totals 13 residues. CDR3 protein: CASSYHEDYGYTF. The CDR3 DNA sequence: TGTGCCAGCAGTTACCACGAGGACTATGGCTACACCTTC.

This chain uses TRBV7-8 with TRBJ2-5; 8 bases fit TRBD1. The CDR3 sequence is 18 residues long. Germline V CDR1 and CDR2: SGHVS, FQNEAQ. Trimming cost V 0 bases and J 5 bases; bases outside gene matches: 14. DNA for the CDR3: TGTGCCAGCAGCTTAGCCGGGACAGGTCGACGGGCACGGGAGACCCAGTACTTC. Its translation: CASSLAGTGRRARETQYF.

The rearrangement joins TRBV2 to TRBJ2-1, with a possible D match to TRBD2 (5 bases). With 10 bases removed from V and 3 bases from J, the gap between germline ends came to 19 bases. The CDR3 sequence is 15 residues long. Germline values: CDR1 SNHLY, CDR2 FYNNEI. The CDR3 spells CANSHTGTIYNEQFF. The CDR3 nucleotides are TGTGCCAACTCTCATACGGGAACTATCTACAATGAGCAGTTCTTC.